The 14 T cell receptor beta chains listed next were all sequenced from one sample in a study of T cells in Graves' hyperthyroidism and ophthalmopathy. From RNA transcripts, TCR beta CDR3 regions were amplified. The HTBI set primed first-round TCR CDR3 RT-PCR. TCRdb used MiXCR to reprocess the multiplex PCR reads, holding one entry per CDR3 protein. The sample includes under 750,000 distinct CDR3 sequences, 18% of them seen just once. The sequencing input was blood. The receptors come from a woman between 45 and 65 years old with Graves' hyperthyroidism that later progressed to Graves' ophthalmopathy.

CDR3 sequence reads: CSARNIDRDSSYGYTF. Written as DNA, the CDR3 is TGCAGTGCTAGAAATATTGACAGGGATTCGAGCTATGGCTACACCTTC. The chain combines TRBV20-1 with TRBJ1-2; TRBD1 aligns across 7 bases. Germline values: CDR1 DFQATT, CDR2 SNEGSKA (reference sequence). The V gene end was trimmed by 2 bases and the J gene end by 4 bases; junction bases not matched to a gene: 13. The CDR3 covers 16 residues.

This clonotype was found once. An end of the junction differs from the germline gene, which may be a read error. The chain carries TRBV5-1 and TRBJ1-6; D unresolved. Germline V gene data show CDR1 as SGHRS and CDR2 as YFSETQ. The CDR3 runs to 16 residues. This CDR3 is CASGPDGLPHGSPLHF. The CDR3 nucleotides read TGTGCCAGCGGACCGGACGGATTACCTCATGGTTCACCCCTCCACTTT.

This clonotype appeared many times. The chain combines TRBV12-3 or TRBV12-4 with TRBJ1-1; tentatively, D is TRBD1 (6 bases). V lost 7 bases, J lost 1 base, and 13 bases lay in between. The CDR3 runs to 14 residues. CDR3 DNA sequence: TGTGCCAGCACCGTTGGGGGCGCGAACACTGAAGCTTTCTTT. Translation gives CASTVGGANTEAFF.

This clonotype was counted a few times. The chain carries TRBV7-9 and TRBJ1-4, with TRBD1 matching 7 bases. Per the germline V gene, CDR1 is SEHNR and CDR2 is FQNEAQ (reference sequence). The CDR3 runs to 14 residues. V shed 3 bases and J 10 bases; nucleotides not matched to a gene: 8. The CDR3 DNA follows: TGTGCCAGCAGCTTGGTACAGGGGATCGGAAAACTGTTTTTT. As protein: CASSLVQGIGKLFF.

This clonotype was recorded at least ten times. The rearrangement uses TRBV12-5 and TRBJ1-6; 7 positions match TRBD1. The J segment lost 5 bases and the V segment lost 6 bases, leaving 7 bases of the junction unmatched. The germline V gene has CDR1 LGHNT and CDR2 FRNRAP. This CDR3 spans 15 amino acids. CDR3 DNA sequence: TGTGCTAGTGGGACGGGACAGTCAGATAATTCACCCCTCCACTTT. Translated, it gives CASGTGQSDNSPLHF.

A few counts support this clonotype. A much larger clonotype is one base distant, so this may be a read error. The rearrangement joins TRBV11-2 to TRBJ2-3, with 9 bases aligning to TRBD2. This CDR3 contains 15 residues. Germline V CDR1 and CDR2: SGHAT, FQNNGV. The CDR3 nucleotides read TGTGCCAGCAACTTAGAGCGGGGGGCCCCAGATACGCAGTATTTT. Translation: CASNLERGAPDTQYF.

The chain is built from TRBV29-1 and TRBJ1-5; no firm D call. V lost 4 bases, J lost 4 bases, and 14 bases lay in between. The CDR3 length is 14 residues. Germline V gene lookup returns CDR1 SQVTM and CDR2 ANQGSEA. This CDR3 is CSVVLGMGNQPQHF. The CDR3 DNA reads TGCAGCGTTGTTTTGGGGATGGGAAATCAGCCCCAGCATTTT.

This clonotype has a count of ten or more. This chain uses TRBV30 with TRBJ1-3; D unclear. The germline V and J ends were trimmed by 6 bases and 0 bases, with 12 bases remaining between them. The CDR3 has 14 residues. The germline CDR1 and CDR2 sequences are GTSNPN and SVGIG (reference sequence). CDR3 in amino acids: CACRLWTSGNTIYF. The CDR3 region has the DNA TGTGCCTGCCGTCTATGGACCTCTGGAAACACCATATATTTT. Full variable domain (rest looked up from reference TRBV30 and TRBJ1-3): SQTIHQWPATLVQPVGSPLSLECTVEGTSNPNLYWYRQAAGRGLQLLFYSVGIGQISSEVPQNLSASRPQDRQFILSSKKLLLSDSGFYLCACRLWTSGNTIYFGEGSWLTVV.

The sample holds many counts of this clonotype. The rearrangement joins TRBV27 to TRBJ2-7; TRBD1 agrees at 8 bases. The germline V gene encodes CDR1 MNHEY and CDR2 SMNVEV (reference sequence). With V trimmed by 4 bases and J by 7 bases, 9 bases remained unmatched. This CDR3 comprises 14 residues. CDR3 sequence: CASSSIDRGWEQYF. In nucleotides, the CDR3 is TGTGCCAGCAGTTCGATTGACAGGGGCTGGGAGCAGTACTTC.

The rearrangement links TRBV13 to TRBJ2-3, with 8 bases fitting TRBD2. The germline V gene encodes CDR1 PRHDT and CDR2 FYEKMQ (reference sequence). This CDR3 is built from 14 residues. Trimming took 8 bases from V and 0 from J; bases not matched to a gene: 4. The chain's CDR3 is CASQTSASTDTQYF. CDR3 sequence (DNA): TGTGCCAGCCAGACTAGCGCAAGCACAGATACGCAGTATTTT.

The V and J genes are TRBV20-1 and TRBJ1-2; TRBD1 matches at 7 bases. The junction had 4 bases not matched to a gene; V was cut back by 3 bases and J by 0 bases. Germline assignment: CDR1 DFQATT and CDR2 SNEGSKA (reference sequence). The length of the CDR3 is 14 residues. This CDR3 reads CSASGTESNYGYTF. CDR3 bases: TGCAGTGCTAGTGGGACAGAGTCTAACTATGGCTACACCTTC.

The chain has TRBV6-5 and TRBJ2-7, with 7 nucleotides matching TRBD1. Germline loops: CDR1 MNHEY, CDR2 SVGAGI. This CDR3 has 13 amino acids. The J segment lost 5 bases and the V segment lost 3 bases, leaving 4 bases of the junction unmatched. The CDR3 protein is CASSYGQVHEQYF. CDR3 nucleotides: TGTGCCAGCAGTTATGGACAGGTTCACGAGCAGTACTTC.

The CDR3 loop is CASPRDRRYQETQYF. Written as DNA, the CDR3 is TGCGCCAGTCCGAGGGACAGGAGGTACCAAGAGACCCAGTACTTC. This chain connects TRBV10-1 to TRBJ2-5; TRBD1 aligns across 8 bases. This CDR3 contains 15 residues. V dropped 9 bases and J dropped 0; count of bases not matched to a gene: 9. Germline V lookup: CDR1 WNHNN, CDR2 SYGVQD (reference sequence).

The chain joins TRBV29-1 to TRBJ1-1; D remains ambiguous. This CDR3 is built from 13 residues. Trimming removed 7 bases at V and 0 bases at J, with 12 bases between. CDR1 is SQVTM and CDR2 is ANQGSEA in the germline V gene. CDR3 coding DNA: TGCAGCGGAGACCTAATGTTGAACACTGAAGCTTTCTTT. Amino acid sequence: CSGDLMLNTEAFF.